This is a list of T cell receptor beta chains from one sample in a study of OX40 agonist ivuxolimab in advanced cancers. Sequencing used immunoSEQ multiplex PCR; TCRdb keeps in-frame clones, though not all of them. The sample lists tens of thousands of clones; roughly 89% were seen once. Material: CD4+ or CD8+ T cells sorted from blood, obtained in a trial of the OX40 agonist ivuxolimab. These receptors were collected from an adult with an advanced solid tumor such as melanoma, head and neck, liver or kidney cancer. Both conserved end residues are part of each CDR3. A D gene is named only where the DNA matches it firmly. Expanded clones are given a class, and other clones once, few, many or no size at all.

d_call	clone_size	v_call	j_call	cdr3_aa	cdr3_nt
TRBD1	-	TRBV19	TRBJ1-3	CASWEDRAHGNTIYF	TGTGCCAGCTGGGAAGACAGGGCACATGGAAACACCATATATTTT
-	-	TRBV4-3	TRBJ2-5	CASSQASGGGETQYF	TGCGCCAGCAGCCAAGCATCAGGCGGTGGAGAGACCCAGTACTTC
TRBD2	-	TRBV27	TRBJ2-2	CASSLWGGGELFF	TGTGCCAGCAGTTTATGGGGGGGCGGGGAGCTGTTTTTT
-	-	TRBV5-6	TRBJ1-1	CASSLSIEAFF	TGTGCCAGCAGCTTGAGTATTGAAGCTTTCTTT
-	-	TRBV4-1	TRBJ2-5	CASSQGMGAGYQETQYF	TGCGCCAGCAGCCAAGGCATGGGGGCAGGGTACCAAGAGACCCAGTACTTC
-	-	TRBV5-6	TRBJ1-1	CASSLGDNTEAFF	TGTGCCAGCAGCTTGGGGGACAACACTGAAGCTTTCTTT
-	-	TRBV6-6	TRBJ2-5	CASSYDIGQETQYF	TGTGCCAGCAGTTACGATATAGGACAAGAGACCCAGTACTTC
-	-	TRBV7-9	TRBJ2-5	CASSLGAQAKETQYF	TGTGCCAGCAGCTTAGGGGCACAAGCAAAAGAGACCCAGTACTTC
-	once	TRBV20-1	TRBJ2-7	CGARANYEQYF	TGTGGGGCCAGAGCTAACTACGAGCAGTACTTC
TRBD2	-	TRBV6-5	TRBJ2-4	CASSYGTSGGVTIQYF	TGTGCCAGCAGCTACGGGACTAGCGGGGGGGTAACCATTCAGTACTTC
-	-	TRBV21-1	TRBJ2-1	CASSEKTRTGKSSYNEQFF	TGTGCCAGCAGCGAGAAGACGCGGACAGGGAAGAGCTCCTACAATGAGCAGTTCTTC
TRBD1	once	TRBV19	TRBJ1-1	CASRGQGATEAFF	TGTGCCAGTAGAGGACAGGGGGCAACTGAAGCTTTCTTT
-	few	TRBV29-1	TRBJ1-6	CSALEGNGSPLHF	TGCAGCGCGCTAGAAGGGAACGGGTCACCCCTCCACTTT
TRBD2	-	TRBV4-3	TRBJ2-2	CASSQDSALAGGHTGELFF	TGCGCCAGCAGCCAAGATTCTGCCCTAGCGGGGGGTCACACCGGGGAGCTGTTTTTT
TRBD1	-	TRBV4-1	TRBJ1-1	CASSQRGQMNTEAFF	TGCGCCAGCAGCCAAAGGGGACAGATGAACACTGAAGCTTTCTTT
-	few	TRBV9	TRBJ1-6	CASSRTGRDSPLHF	TGTGCCAGCAGCCGAACAGGGAGAGATTCACCCCTCCACTTT
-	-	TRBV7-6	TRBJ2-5	CASGHSVGAEGETQYF	TGTGCCAGCGGACATTCGGTCGGGGCAGAGGGAGAGACCCAGTACTTC
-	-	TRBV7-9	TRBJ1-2	CASSKGYAGSIGYTF	TGTGCCAGCAGCAAGGGTTATGCAGGGAGTATAGGCTACACCTTC
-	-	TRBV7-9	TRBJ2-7	CASSSELEGYEQYF	TGTGCCAGCAGCTCCGAGCTAGAAGGTTACGAGCAGTACTTC
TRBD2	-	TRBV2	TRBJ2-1	CASSAPGLAGGGEQFF	TGTGCCAGCAGTGCCCCGGGACTAGCGGGGGGAGGGGAGCAGTTCTTC
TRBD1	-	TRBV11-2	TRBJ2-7	CASSPGQGATYEQYF	TGTGCCAGCAGCCCCGGACAGGGGGCAACCTACGAGCAGTACTTC
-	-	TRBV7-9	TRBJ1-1	CASSVHATGTEAFF	TGTGCCAGCAGCGTACACGCCACCGGGACTGAAGCTTTCTTT
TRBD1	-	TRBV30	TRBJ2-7	CAGDRGRSYEQYF	TGTGCCGGGGACAGGGGACGGTCCTACGAGCAGTACTTC
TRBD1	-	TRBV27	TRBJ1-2	CASSPNSQGDLYYGYTF	TGTGCCAGCAGTCCCAACTCACAGGGGGACTTGTACTATGGCTACACCTTC
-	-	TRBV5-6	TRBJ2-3	CASSLDIRDLTEGADTQYF	TGTGCCAGCAGCCTTGATATCCGGGACTTAACCGAGGGCGCAGATACGCAGTATTTT
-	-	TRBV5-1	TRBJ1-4	CASSTGRINEKLFF	TGCGCCAGCAGCACGGGACGGATTAATGAAAAACTGTTTTTT
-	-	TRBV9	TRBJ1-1	CASSVEGDAAGAFF	TGTGCCAGCAGCGTAGAAGGTGATGCAGCGGGTGCTTTCTTT
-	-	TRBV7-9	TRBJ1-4	CASSRNEKLFF	TGTGCCAGCAGCCGTAATGAAAAACTGTTTTTT
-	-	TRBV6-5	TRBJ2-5	CASSYSIQTQWETQYF	TGTGCCAGCAGTTACTCGATCCAGACACAGTGGGAGACCCAGTACTTC